The present TCR beta chain was sequenced within a study of T cells in Graves' hyperthyroidism and ophthalmopathy. Among the patients, aged 18 to 65, hyperthyroidism was newly diagnosed and had lasted under 2 months. Looked up from germline, CDR1 is SQVTM and CDR2 is ANQGSEA. The CDR3 totals 14 residues. Trimming at V came to 7 bases and at J to 7 bases, leaving 10 bases not matched to a gene. The CDR3 regions of TCR beta were amplified from RNA transcripts. TCR CDR3 underwent first-round RT-PCR with the HTBI primer set. TCRdb redid the calling of the multiplex PCR reads with MiXCR, one entry per CDR3 protein. The data show about 560,000 distinct CDR3 sequences, around 15% seen once.

The chain combines TRBV29-1 with TRBJ2-2, with TRBD1 identical over 9 bases. The TCR originated in a woman aged 18-35 years with Graves' hyperthyroidism. The sequenced sample was blood. CDR3 residues: CSAQAGQGGGELFF. The CDR3 DNA reads TGCAGCGCCCAAGCGGGACAGGGAGGCGGGGAGCTGTTTTTT.